The 16 T cell receptor beta chains below were found in one sample sequenced in a study of blood T cell repertoires in COVID-19. Sequenced by immunoSEQ multiplex PCR; TCRdb stores in-frame clones only, minus some. The sample contains tens of thousands of clones, 70% to 80% of which appear only once. Source material: peripheral blood. These receptors were collected from a man between 70 and 80 years old with acute or convalescent COVID-19.

The rearrangement joins TRBV11-2 to TRBJ2-7, with D maybe TRBD2 (5 bases). This CDR3 has 15 residues. Between the trimmed V and J ends, which lost 3 bases and 2 bases, there was a span of 14 bases. CDR1 is SGHAT and CDR2 is FQNNGV in the germline V gene. The CDR3 is CASSLSVAGTYEQYF. The CDR3 DNA reads as TGTGCCAGCAGCTTGTCGGTGGCGGGCACCTACGAGCAGTACTTC.

This clone was observed a few times. The chain joins TRBV10-1 to TRBJ1-4; no clear D. The V and J ends lost 3 bases and 4 bases respectively, with 15 bases between them. This CDR3 region has 16 residues. Germline V gene data show CDR1 as WNHNN and CDR2 as SYGVQD (reference sequence). This CDR3 reads CASSDPRGAGNEKLFF. DNA of the CDR3: TGCGCCAGCAGTGACCCCCGGGGAGCAGGTAATGAAAAACTGTTTTTT.

V usage is TRBV6-5 and J usage is TRBJ2-7, with a tentative D call TRBD2 (6 bases). V gave up 6 bases and J gave up 3 bases, with 9 bases separating them. In germline, CDR1 is MNHEY, CDR2 SVGAGI. CDR3 length equals 12 residues. The CDR3 nucleotides read TGTGCCAGCAGCGGCGGGAACTACGAGCAGTACTTC. Translation gives CASSGGNYEQYF.

This rearrangement joins TRBV11-2 to TRBJ1-5, with D possibly matching TRBD1 (5 bases). The germline V gene has CDR1 SGHAT and CDR2 FQNNGV. Trimming removed 0 bases from V and 2 bases from J, with 20 bases in between. This CDR3 is 19 amino acids long. The CDR3: CASSLDPRPGDTGNQPQHF. The CDR3 DNA is TGTGCCAGCAGCTTAGATCCGAGGCCGGGGGATACCGGCAATCAGCCCCAGCATTTT.

The V gene is TRBV4-2, the J gene TRBJ2-7; TRBD2 might be the D (6 bases). The length of the CDR3 is 15 residues. CDR1 LGHNA and CDR2 YNFKEQ come from the germline V gene. V lost 0 bases and J 5 bases, leaving 14 bases between the germline ends. The DNA for the CDR3 is TGTGCCAGCAGCCAAGATAACGGGAGAGCAGACGAGCAGTACTTC. It is translated as CASSQDNGRADEQYF.

This clone is medium-sized by share. J is TRBJ1-4 and V is TRBV6-5, with a weak D call TRBD1 (5 bases). The V gene's germline CDR1 is MNHEY and CDR2 SVGAGI. The V and J ends lost 5 bases and 5 bases respectively, with 12 bases between them. This CDR3 region has 14 residues. The CDR3 is CASSSRVDNEKLFF. The CDR3, as DNA: TGTGCCAGCAGTAGCAGGGTTGACAATGAAAAACTGTTTTTT.

V usage is TRBV5-1 and J usage is TRBJ2-7; 10 bases match TRBD2. The V segment lost 4 bases and the J segment 2 bases; nucleotides outside the gene matches: 6. In germline, CDR1 is SGHRS, CDR2 YFSETQ. The length of the CDR3 is 15 residues. Written as DNA, the CDR3 is TGCGCCAGCAGCCCCGGACTAGCGGACCCCTACGAGCAGTACTTC. It yields the protein CASSPGLADPYEQYF.

The CDR3 loop reads CASSLLPLAGVTDTQYF. For the CDR3, the DNA is TGTGCCAGCAGCTTACTGCCTCTAGCGGGAGTGACAGATACGCAGTATTTT. V is TRBV7-2 and J is TRBJ2-3; 10 bases are a match to TRBD2. Germline V lookup: CDR1 SGHTA, CDR2 FQGNSA. This CDR3 region has 17 residues. V was clipped by 2 bases and J by 3 bases; unmatched bases: 8.

This clone was observed a few times. The V gene is TRBV28, the J gene TRBJ1-1, with unresolved D. Trimming took off 2 bases at V and 5 bases at J, with 9 bases between the two ends. The CDR3 contains 13 residues. Germline V gene sequence: CDR1 MDHEN, CDR2 SYDVKM. The CDR3 DNA reads as TGTGCCAGCAGTTTAGCTCCGGTAACTGAAGCTTTCTTT. Translating gives CASSLAPVTEAFF. The full variable domain, rest sourced from reference TRBV28 and TRBJ1-1, is DVKVTQSSRYLVKRTGEKVFLECVQDMDHENMFWYRQDPGLGLRLIYFSYDVKMKEKGDIPEGYSVSREKKERFSLILESASTNQTSMYLCASSLAPVTEAFFGQGTRLTVV.

This clone was counted ten times or more. The chain combines TRBV3-1 (or the pseudogene TRBV3-2) with TRBJ1-2; D is possibly TRBD1 (5 bases). The CDR3 totals 12 residues. The V and J ends lost 4 bases and 4 bases respectively, with 7 bases between them. Germline loops: CDR1 LGHDT, CDR2 YNNKEL (reference sequence). CDR3 coding DNA: TGTGCCAGCAGCCTAGACAGCTATGGCTACACCTTC. It translates to CASSLDSYGYTF.

This clone has just a few counts. CDR3 DNA: TGTGCCAGCAGTTTAGTGGGGACAGGGGCCTTCAATGAGCAGTTCTTC. Protein: CASSLVGTGAFNEQFF. The chain has TRBV28 and TRBJ2-1, with 10 bases identical to TRBD1. The trim removed 2 bases at V and 6 bases at J, leaving 7 bases unmatched. The CDR3 consists of 16 residues. In germline, CDR1 is MDHEN, CDR2 SYDVKM.

The rearrangement links TRBV3-1 (or the pseudogene TRBV3-2) to TRBJ1-6, with no clear D. The CDR3 is made up of 15 amino acids. In germline, CDR1 is LGHDT, CDR2 YNNKEL (reference sequence). With 4 bases removed from V and 10 bases from J, the gap between germline ends came to 17 bases. The CDR3 DNA reads as TGTGCCAGCAGCCCTCCCGCGTGGGAGGGCTCACCCCTCCACTTT. It codes for CASSPPAWEGSPLHF.

The chain recombines TRBV5-6 with TRBJ2-7; TRBD1 agrees at 9 bases. V lost 5 bases, J lost 1 base, and 4 bases stayed unmatched. The CDR3 is 14 residues long. CDR1 SGHDT and CDR2 YYEEEE come from the germline V gene. In DNA form, the CDR3 reads TGTGCCAGCAGTCCGGGACAGGGATCCTACGAGCAGTACTTC. This gives the protein CASSPGQGSYEQYF.

This clone has more than one count but fewer than ten. This chain links TRBV28 with TRBJ1-5, with D perhaps matching TRBD1 (5 bases). CDR1 MDHEN and CDR2 SYDVKM come from the germline V gene. The V and J ends lost 6 bases and 7 bases respectively, with 16 bases between them. The CDR3 loop spans 14 amino acids. The CDR3 DNA follows: TGTGCCAGCAGCCCCTTAGGGGAGGAACAGCCCCAGCATTTT. It is translated as CASSPLGEEQPQHF.

This clone was detected only once. The V and J genes are TRBV5-1 and TRBJ1-4; no reliable D call. CDR3 length: 13 amino acids. The V gene lost 0 bases and the J gene lost 5 bases, with 5 bases spanning the gap. CDR1 SGHRS and CDR2 YFSETQ come from the germline V gene. CDR3 sequence (DNA): TGCGCCAGCAGCTTGGTAGTAAATGAAAAACTGTTTTTT. Translated: CASSLVVNEKLFF.

The chain links TRBV6-1 to TRBJ1-2, with D perhaps TRBD1 (6 bases). Germline V CDR1 and CDR2: MNHNS, SASEGT. V was shortened by 1 base and J by 4 bases, with 13 bases between the two germline ends. CDR3 size: 15 residues. The CDR3 loop is CASSEGTAQSYGYTF. CDR3 DNA: TGTGCCAGCAGTGAAGGGACAGCACAAAGCTATGGCTACACCTTC.